This T cell receptor (beta chain) is from a study of blood T cell repertoires in COVID-19. Study in general: PBMCs, B-cell-depleted T cells, or T cells were the source of the cDNA or gDNA that made up the material.

Sequencing used immunoSEQ multiplex PCR; TCRdb keeps in-frame clones, though not all of them. The table records roughly 200,000 clones, 85% of them present only once. Researchers sorted participants into cohorts using their self-reported clinical history. Donors in Cohort 3 who had recovered were those with two negative PCRs, healthcare professional clearance, or resolution of their symptoms. This clonotype was obtained from a man in his forties who had recovered from COVID-19. Source material: PBMCs or T cells enriched from blood (not recorded which).

CDR3: CASSLGAGAGELFF. The DNA of the CDR3 is TGTGCCAGCAGCTTGGGGGCGGGAGCTGGGGAGCTGTTTTTT. The rearrangement joins TRBV5-6 to TRBJ2-2; 7 nucleotides agree with TRBD2. The germline gives CDR1 SGHDT, CDR2 YYEEEE. The CDR3 is made up of 14 amino acids. V gave up 0 bases and J gave up 8 bases; unmatched junction bases: 4.